A single sample is the source of the 28 T cell receptor beta chains below, sequenced in a study of shared clonotypes between healthy human individuals. Generated by immunoSEQ multiplex PCR, the TCRdb table keeps only in-frame clones and is missing some. Found here are about 2.4 million clones, 80% to 95% of them singletons; the top ten hold 0.36%. Input material: naive CD4+ T cells from PBMCs. Subset of the sample: CD45RA+ positively selected. These TCRs come from a man between 18 and 35 years old in good health. Some clones in this sample may be carry-over from other donors' samples.

V and J are TRBV25-1 and TRBJ1-2; the D is unclear. V lost 7 bases to trimming and J lost 9 bases, with 27 bases between them. This CDR3 has 16 residues. Germline loops: CDR1 MGHDK, CDR2 SYGVNS. The CDR3 nucleotides read TGTGCCAGCAACCCCCAAGGCGGGCAGTCCCCGAGGAGCTACACCTTC. Protein sequence: CASNPQGGQSPRSYTF.

J is TRBJ2-7 and V is TRBV4-3, with a weak D call TRBD2 (5 bases). V was clipped by 0 bases and J by 2 bases, with 14 bases between them. CDR3 size: 16 residues. CDR1 and CDR2 from the germline V gene are LGHNA and YSLEER. The CDR3 protein is CASSQDLAIVTYEQYF. CDR3 sequence (DNA): TGCGCCAGCAGCCAAGATCTAGCAATTGTAACCTACGAGCAGTACTTC.

In its sample, this clone was seen once. The chain combines TRBV4-1 with TRBJ2-3; 7 bases are shared with TRBD2. The germline V gene has CDR1 MGHRA and CDR2 YSYEKL. The V and J ends lost 1 base and 2 bases, in that order; junction bases with no gene match: 12. The CDR3 runs 18 residues. The DNA of the CDR3 is TGCGCCAGCAGCCAAGGTCGGGTAGCGGGTTACCTCACAGATACGCAGTATTTT. Translated: CASSQGRVAGYLTDTQYF.

The genes are TRBV28 and TRBJ2-1; TRBD2 aligns across 15 bases. The junction had 14 bases not matched to a gene; V was cut back by 7 bases and J by 7 bases. This CDR3 region has 18 residues. CDR1 and CDR2 from the germline V gene are MDHEN and SYDVKM. The CDR3 loop is CASNILRTSGRGLNEQFF. The CDR3, as DNA: TGTGCCAGCAACATACTTCGGACTAGCGGGAGGGGGCTGAATGAGCAGTTCTTC.

This clone was seen just once. The chain couples TRBV2 to TRBJ2-1, with D perhaps matching TRBD1 or TRBD2 (5 bases each). The CDR3 is 13 amino acids. V was pared by 3 bases and J by 12 bases, with 15 bases between. Germline values: CDR1 SNHLY, CDR2 FYNNEI. The CDR3 loop reads CASSDELGVGQFF. The CDR3 bases are TGTGCCAGCAGTGACGAGCTGGGGGTTGGGCAGTTCTTC.

CDR3: CASSPSYRPSSPGYGYTF. The CDR3, as DNA: TGTGCCAGCTCACCGTCCTATAGGCCCTCCAGCCCCGGCTATGGCTACACCTTC. The chain links TRBV18 to TRBJ1-2; D call uncertain. Trimming took off 3 bases at V and 4 bases at J, with 24 bases between the two ends. The length of the CDR3 is 18 residues. Germline V gene lookup returns CDR1 KGHSH and CDR2 LQKENI.

In DNA, the CDR3 is TGTGCCAGCGAGACTCTAGCTGGGGCCAACGTCCTGACTTTC. Its translation is CASETLAGANVLTF. This chain connects TRBV6-1 to TRBJ2-6; D is ambiguous. Per the germline V gene, CDR1 is MNHNS and CDR2 is SASEGT. V shed 8 bases and J shed 2 bases, with 10 bases lying between them. This CDR3 contains 14 residues.

The V gene is TRBV2, the J gene TRBJ1-1, with no clear D. The CDR3 is 13 amino acids. The germline V gene has CDR1 SNHLY and CDR2 FYNNEI. V was shortened by 6 bases and J by 6 bases, with 14 bases between the two germline ends. CDR3 sequence reads: CASRLLVRPEAFF. Here the CDR3 DNA reads TGTGCCAGCAGGCTACTGGTCCGACCTGAAGCTTTCTTT.

The rearrangement uses TRBV18 and TRBJ1-2, with 9 bases matching TRBD1. Germline-derived CDR1 and CDR2 are KGHSH and LQKENI. Germline trimming cut 2 bases from V and 1 base from J; bases unmatched to any gene: 5. This CDR3 has 16 residues. For the CDR3, the DNA is TGTGCCAGCTCACCATTCAACAGGGGGCTTAACTATGGCTACACCTTC. It yields the protein CASSPFNRGLNYGYTF.

The chain carries TRBV7-9 and TRBJ1-2, with D possibly TRBD1 on 5 matching bases. Germline assignment: CDR1 SEHNR and CDR2 FQNEAQ (reference sequence). This CDR3 spans 11 amino acids. V lost 5 bases, J lost 8 bases, and 9 bases lay in between. The CDR3 sequence is CASSEGRGYTF. The DNA for the CDR3 is TGTGCCAGCAGCGAGGGGAGAGGCTACACCTTC. Full variable domain (rest looked up from reference TRBV7-9 and TRBJ1-2): DTGVSQNPRHKITKRGQNVTFRCDPISEHNRLYWYRQTLGQGPEFLTYFQNEAQLEKSRLLSDRFSAERPKGSFSTLEIQRTEQGDSAMYLCASSEGRGYTFGSGTRLTVV.

The chain has TRBV4-1 and TRBJ1-2; D is undetermined. The CDR3 is 13 residues long. Germline assignment: CDR1 MGHRA and CDR2 YSYEKL. V was pared by 0 bases and J by 14 bases, with 16 bases between. The CDR3 reads CASSQDLAPAKTF. The CDR3 DNA is TGCGCCAGCAGCCAAGACTTGGCCCCAGCTAAGACCTTC.

This clone appeared once. The gene calls are TRBV5-1 and TRBJ2-1; TRBD2 is a possible D gene (6 bases). The CDR3 extends over 15 amino acids. Per the germline V gene, CDR1 is SGHRS and CDR2 is YFSETQ. Trimming removed 2 bases from V and 4 bases from J, with 13 bases in between. The CDR3 sequence: CASSFIGGVYNEQFF. As DNA, the CDR3 is TGCGCCAGCAGCTTCATCGGCGGGGTGTACAATGAGCAGTTCTTC.

This clone has more than one count but fewer than ten. The CDR3 spells CASRKGTTNTEAFF. The CDR3 DNA reads as TGTGCCAGCAGGAAAGGGACAACGAACACTGAAGCTTTCTTT. The chain joins TRBV28 to TRBJ1-1; TRBD1 is a possible D gene (6 bases). The CDR3 is 14 residues long. Trimming took off 6 bases at V and 1 base at J, with 12 bases between the two ends. In germline, CDR1 is MDHEN, CDR2 SYDVKM.

This chain uses TRBV5-1 with TRBJ2-1, with TRBD2 identical over 8 bases. The CDR3 covers 14 residues. The J segment lost 6 bases and the V segment lost 2 bases, leaving 4 bases of the junction unmatched. Looked up from germline, CDR1 is SGHRS and CDR2 is YFSETQ. The DNA of the CDR3 is TGCGCCAGCAGCTTACTAGCGGACCGCAATGAGCAGTTCTTC. Its translation: CASSLLADRNEQFF.

The V and J genes are TRBV6-4 and TRBJ2-2, with D perhaps matching TRBD1 or TRBD2 (5 bases each). Germline CDR1 is MRHNA and CDR2 is SNTAGT. Trimming pared 6 bases from V and 4 bases from J, leaving 15 bases between. This CDR3 contains 15 residues. CDR3 protein: CASSRDPRSTGELFF. The CDR3 DNA is TGTGCCAGCAGCAGGGACCCTAGGAGCACCGGGGAGCTGTTTTTT.

This clone was seen a single time. The V and J genes are TRBV28 and TRBJ1-1; D uncertain. CDR3 length equals 15 residues. Germline V CDR1 and CDR2: MDHEN, SYDVKM. Trimming left V 7 bases short and J 1 base short, with 16 bases between. The CDR3: CASTPLGLANTEAFF. The CDR3 nucleotides read TGTGCCAGCACCCCCTTGGGCTTGGCGAACACTGAAGCTTTCTTT.

On this clone: At the DNA level, this CDR3 is encoded by other sequences in the same sample as well. The rearrangement links TRBV5-1 to TRBJ2-7; the match to TRBD2 covers 8 bases. V lost 0 bases to trimming and J lost 5 bases; unmatched junction nucleotides: 7. The CDR3 has 15 amino acids. The germline gives CDR1 SGHRS, CDR2 YFSETQ. Here the CDR3 reads CASSLGGLAGDEQYF. CDR3 sequence (DNA): TGCGCCAGCAGCTTGGGCGGACTAGCTGGTGACGAGCAGTACTTC.

J is TRBJ1-3 and V is TRBV28, with D possibly matching TRBD1 (5 bases). CDR3 size: 15 residues. Germline CDR1 is MDHEN and CDR2 is SYDVKM. Trimming took off 8 bases at V and 0 bases at J, with 14 bases between the two ends. The CDR3 bases are TGTGCCAGCTCCCTAAGCGGGGCCTCTGGAAACACCATATATTTT. It translates to CASSLSGASGNTIYF.

This chain joins TRBV29-1 and TRBJ1-4; a weak D match, TRBD1 (6 bases). The CDR3 has 12 residues. Trimming removed 7 bases from V and 7 bases from J, with 13 bases in between. Per germline, CDR1 SQVTM and CDR2 ANQGSEA. The CDR3 sequence: CSGRGAAEKLFF. The CDR3 DNA reads as TGCAGCGGTAGGGGGGCGGCTGAAAAACTGTTTTTT. The full variable domain, with the rest looked up from reference TRBV29-1 and TRBJ1-4, is SAVISQKPSRDICQRGTSLTIQCQVDSQVTMMFWYRQQPGQSLTLIATANQGSEATYESGFVIDKFPISRPNLTFSTLTVSNMSPEDSSIYLCSGRGAAEKLFFGSGTQLSVL.

The rearrangement joins TRBV2 to TRBJ2-2; weak D call: TRBD2 (5 bases). This CDR3 comprises 13 residues. Germline-derived CDR1 and CDR2 are SNHLY and FYNNEI. Trimming pared 6 bases from V and 7 bases from J, leaving 12 bases between. The CDR3: CASRSEGIGELFF. CDR3 bases: TGTGCCAGCAGGAGTGAGGGTATCGGGGAGCTGTTTTTT. The variable domain in full, completed from reference TRBV2 and TRBJ2-2, reads EPEVTQTPSHQVTQMGQEVILRCVPISNHLYFYWYRQILGQKVEFLVSFYNNEISEKSEIFDDQFSVERPDGSNFTLKIRSTKLEDSAMYFCASRSEGIGELFFGEGSRLTVL.

This rearrangement joins TRBV7-3 to TRBJ2-1; 9 positions agree with TRBD1. This CDR3 comprises 15 residues. CDR1 and CDR2 (germline): SGHTA, FQGTGA. Trimming took 6 bases from V and 3 from J; bases not matched to a gene: 6. CDR3 sequence: CASSTGTGYYNEQFF. CDR3 sequence (DNA): TGTGCCAGCAGTACCGGGACAGGGTACTACAATGAGCAGTTCTTC.

This chain connects TRBV5-4 to TRBJ1-2, with 7 bases aligning to TRBD1. CDR3 size: 13 residues. Looked up from germline, CDR1 is SGHNT and CDR2 is YYREEE (reference sequence). V shed 5 bases and J 5 bases; nucleotides not matched to a gene: 6. In DNA form, the CDR3 reads TGTGCCAGCAGATATACAGGGGAATATGGCTACACCTTC. Encoded protein: CASRYTGEYGYTF.

This clone was counted only a few times. The chain uses TRBV14 and TRBJ2-3; no clear D. This CDR3 contains 15 residues. Trimming took 0 bases from V and 0 from J, leaving 7 bases between them. Germline V CDR1 and CDR2: SGHDN, FVKESK. CDR3 DNA sequence: TGTGCCAGCAGCCAAGATAGGCCTAGCACAGATACGCAGTATTTT. This encodes CASSQDRPSTDTQYF.

The J gene is TRBJ1-1, the V gene TRBV18; 8 nucleotides agree with TRBD1. J gave up 4 bases and V 2 bases, and 18 bases lay outside the gene matches. This CDR3 contains 19 residues. CDR1 is KGHSH, CDR2 LQKENI, per germline. In nucleotides, the CDR3 is TGTGCCAGCTCACCATTTCCCCGCCCAGGGGGCGCGTCAAGCACTGAAGCTTTCTTT. Its translation: CASSPFPRPGGASSTEAFF.

CDR3 bases: TGTGCCAGCAGTGGGGGGACTACCTACGAGCAGTACTTC. This encodes CASSGGTTYEQYF. V and J are TRBV28 and TRBJ2-7; 7 bases agree with TRBD2. In germline, CDR1 is MDHEN, CDR2 SYDVKM. V trimming: 5 bases; J trimming: 2 bases; junction bases outside the gene matches: 3. The length of the CDR3 is 13 residues.

Worth noting for this clone: In the same sample, other DNA sequences code for this CDR3. V is TRBV4-1 and J is TRBJ2-1, with 10 nucleotides matching TRBD2. The junction had 3 bases not matched to a gene; V was cut back by 0 bases and J by 4 bases. The CDR3 is made up of 16 amino acids. Per germline, CDR1 MGHRA and CDR2 YSYEKL. CDR3: CASSQDRTSGYNEQFF. The CDR3 DNA follows: TGCGCCAGCAGCCAAGATAGGACTAGCGGATACAATGAGCAGTTCTTC.

This chain uses TRBV14 with TRBJ1-4; no clear D gene. Looked up from germline, CDR1 is SGHDN and CDR2 is FVKESK. The CDR3 contains 16 residues. V dropped 1 base and J dropped 0 bases, with 9 bases sitting between them. The CDR3 DNA reads as TGTGCCAGCAGCCAAGGTCGGGCGGCAACTAATGAAAAACTGTTTTTT. It codes for CASSQGRAATNEKLFF.

A remark on this clone: Distinct nucleotide sequences in the sample also encode this CDR3. The gene calls are TRBV5-1 and TRBJ2-1; D possibly corresponds to TRBD2 (5 bases). V lost 0 bases to trimming and J lost 1 base, with 5 bases between them. In germline, CDR1 is SGHRS, CDR2 YFSETQ. The CDR3 is 14 amino acids. The CDR3 nucleotides are TGCGCCAGCAGCTTGGGAGGGTCCTACAATGAGCAGTTCTTC. Amino acid sequence: CASSLGGSYNEQFF.